The 12 T cell receptor beta chains below come from one sample, sequenced in a study of cytomegalovirus exposure and HLA in healthy donors. 60 Vbeta and 13 Jbeta primers were used in PCR. The table came from immunoSEQ multiplex PCR; TCRdb's copy has only in-frame clones and leaves some out. The sample lists about 140,000 clones; approximately 72% were seen once. Material for sequencing was PBMCs. Receptor source: a woman aged 55-70 years in good health and CMV-seronegative.

This sequence joins TRBV11-3 and TRBJ2-2, with D uncertain. CDR1 and CDR2 from the germline V gene are SGHNT and YENEEA. The CDR3 consists of 14 residues. With 1 base removed from V and 1 base from J, the gap between germline ends came to 4 bases. The CDR3 bases are TGTGCCAGCAGCTTAGTACAGAACACCGGGGAGCTGTTTTTT. Translation: CASSLVQNTGELFF.

V and J are TRBV11-3 and TRBJ1-1; possible D gene TRBD1, 5 bases. Looked up from germline, CDR1 is SGHNT and CDR2 is YENEEA. The CDR3 spans 14 residues. V lost 5 bases and J 1 base, leaving 11 bases between the germline ends. The CDR3 DNA reads TGTGCCAGCAGCGCGGGACGGGGGAACACTGAAGCTTTCTTT. It specifies CASSAGRGNTEAFF.

J is TRBJ1-5 and V is TRBV2, with D maybe TRBD1 (5 bases). Trimming shortened V by 3 bases and J by 3 bases, and 6 bases separated the two germline ends. The CDR3 runs to 13 residues. CDR1 and CDR2 (germline): SNHLY, FYNNEI. The CDR3 DNA follows: TGTGCCAGCAGTGAGACAGCCAATCAGCCCCAGCATTTT. Translation: CASSETANQPQHF.

This clone was seen only a few times. This chain connects TRBV5-6 to TRBJ2-7, with 7 bases aligning to TRBD1. The CDR3 runs 15 residues. Looked up from germline, CDR1 is SGHDT and CDR2 is YYEEEE. Unmatched junction bases numbered 7, after V lost 4 bases and J lost 0 bases. CDR3 nucleotide sequence: TGTGCCAGCAGCCCTCTTGGGACAGCCTCCTACGAGCAGTACTTC. As protein: CASSPLGTASYEQYF. The whole variable domain, filled in from reference TRBV5-6 and TRBJ2-7, reads DAGVTQSPTHLIKTRGQQVTLRCSPKSGHDTVSWYQQALGQGPQFIFQYYEEEERQRGNFPDRFSGHQFPNYSSELNVNALLLGDSALYLCASSPLGTASYEQYFGPGTRLTVT.

This chain uses TRBV9 with TRBJ1-1; TRBD1 matches 7 bases. With V trimmed by 3 bases and J by 1 base, 6 bases remained unmatched. Germline CDR1 and CDR2: SGDLS and YYNGEE. The CDR3 sequence is 15 residues long. The CDR3 spells CASSGGQAPNTEAFF. Here the CDR3 DNA reads TGTGCCAGCAGCGGCGGACAGGCGCCGAACACTGAAGCTTTCTTT.

This clone was observed a few times. Other DNA sequences within the sample encode an identical CDR3. V gene TRBV9 combines with J gene TRBJ1-2; 11 bases fit TRBD1. Germline CDR1 SGDLS, CDR2 YYNGEE. The trim removed 6 bases at V and 5 bases at J, leaving 3 bases unmatched. The CDR3 contains 13 residues. CDR3 in DNA: TGTGCCAGCAACAGGGACAGGGGGTATGGCTACACCTTC. Its translation is CASNRDRGYGYTF.

The CDR3 nucleotides are TGTGCCAGCAGCTTAGACGGGTCCTACGAGCAGTACTTC. Translation gives CASSLDGSYEQYF. The J gene is TRBJ2-7, the V gene TRBV7-8; D remains ambiguous. Germline values: CDR1 SGHVS, CDR2 FQNEAQ. Trimming left V 1 base short and J 1 base short, with 5 bases between. The CDR3 is made up of 13 amino acids.

The chain combines TRBV11-2 with TRBJ1-1; TRBD1 matches 7 bases. After removal of 1 base from V and 4 bases from J, the junction contained 3 bases not matched to a gene. The germline V gene has CDR1 SGHAT and CDR2 FQNNGV. The length of the CDR3 is 14 residues. The CDR3 loop is CASSLANRGTEAFF. The CDR3 coding sequence is TGTGCCAGCAGCTTAGCCAACAGGGGCACTGAAGCTTTCTTT.

The gene calls are TRBV29-1 and TRBJ1-2; 9 positions match TRBD1. Germline V CDR1 and CDR2: SQVTM, ANQGSEA. V trimming: 6 bases; J trimming: 7 bases; junction bases outside the gene matches: 9. This CDR3 is built from 13 residues. CDR3 nucleotide sequence: TGCAGCGTCCGGACAGGGGTAAATGTTGGCTACACCTTC. It translates to CSVRTGVNVGYTF. Using reference TRBV29-1 and TRBJ1-2 for the parts outside the CDR3, the full variable domain is SAVISQKPSRDICQRGTSLTIQCQVDSQVTMMFWYRQQPGQSLTLIATANQGSEATYESGFVIDKFPISRPNLTFSTLTVSNMSPEDSSIYLCSVRTGVNVGYTFGSGTRLTVV.

The sample holds a few counts of this clone. The genes are TRBV5-4 and TRBJ2-7; no definite D call. The CDR3 totals 13 residues. The V gene's germline CDR1 is SGHNT and CDR2 YYREEE (reference sequence). V shed 4 bases and J shed 1 base, with 9 bases lying between them. The CDR3 DNA sequence: TGTGCCAGCAGCGACAAGAAGTCCTACGAGCAGTACTTC. Protein product: CASSDKKSYEQYF.

The chain joins TRBV13 to TRBJ1-6; D unclear. The CDR3 is 15 residues long. Trimming pared 2 bases from V and 4 bases from J, leaving 9 bases between. Germline V lookup: CDR1 PRHDT, CDR2 FYEKMQ (reference sequence). The CDR3, as DNA: TGTGCCAGCAGCTTACGAACAGATTATAATTCACCCCTCCACTTT. Protein: CASSLRTDYNSPLHF.

In this sample, this clone turned up once. V and J are TRBV25-1 and TRBJ1-4; no clear D. Looked up from germline, CDR1 is MGHDK and CDR2 is SYGVNS. The CDR3 sequence is 14 residues long. V gave up 6 bases and J gave up 0 bases, with 8 bases separating them. This CDR3 is CASRESATNEKLFF. The DNA of the CDR3 is TGTGCCAGCAGGGAGTCTGCAACTAATGAAAAACTGTTTTTT.